Below, 28 T cell receptor beta chains from the same sample are listed, as sequenced in a study of somatic mutations in cytotoxic T cells in rheumatoid arthritis. This table comes from immunoSEQ multiplex PCR, and its TCRdb copy is limited to in-frame clones, with some not included. The sample yields 12,000 to 15,000 clones, roughly 79% seen once. Sequenced input: CD8+ T cells sorted from blood. These TCRs come from an adult with rheumatoid arthritis.

The chain couples TRBV6-6 to TRBJ2-2; D is ambiguous. V shed 2 bases and J shed 6 bases, with 4 bases lying between them. The CDR3 spans 12 residues. The germline V gene has CDR1 MNHNY and CDR2 SVGAGI (reference sequence). The CDR3 is CASSYPAGELFF. The CDR3 nucleotides are TGTGCCAGCAGTTACCCCGCCGGGGAGCTGTTTTTT.

V usage is TRBV30 and J usage is TRBJ2-2; D is possibly TRBD2 (6 bases). V shed 8 bases and J shed 6 bases, with 10 bases lying between them. CDR1 and CDR2 from the germline V gene are GTSNPN and SVGIG (reference sequence). The CDR3 sequence is 11 residues long. The CDR3 protein is CAARDPGELFF. DNA for the CDR3: TGTGCCGCGCGGGATCCCGGGGAGCTGTTTTTT.

The CDR3 loop is CASSRPGQGVTYEQYF. CDR3 sequence (DNA): TGTGCCAGCAGTCGGCCGGGACAGGGAGTAACTTACGAGCAGTACTTC. The chain combines TRBV6-6 with TRBJ2-7, with TRBD1 matching 9 bases. The CDR3 spans 16 residues. In germline, CDR1 is MNHNY, CDR2 SVGAGI (reference sequence). J was trimmed by 4 bases and V by 5 bases; bases with no gene match: 12.

This clone has just one count. The chain recombines TRBV5-8 with TRBJ2-7, with 9 bases that match TRBD1. This CDR3 spans 15 amino acids. The germline CDR1 and CDR2 sequences are SGHTS and YDEGEE. V dropped 2 bases and J dropped 5; count of bases not matched to a gene: 8. CDR3 loop: CASSFDRGANHEQYF. The CDR3 nucleotides read TGTGCCAGCAGCTTCGACAGGGGGGCTAACCACGAGCAGTACTTC.

This chain joins TRBV6-5 and TRBJ2-7, with TRBD1 matching 8 bases. The V segment lost 0 bases and the J segment 4 bases; nucleotides outside the gene matches: 2. Per the germline V gene, CDR1 is MNHEY and CDR2 is SVGAGI. The CDR3 spans 14 residues. CDR3 DNA: TGTGCCAGCAGTTACTCGGGGACAGGATACGAGCAGTACTTC. Encoded protein: CASSYSGTGYEQYF.

This chain joins TRBV28 and TRBJ1-6; D uncertain. Germline V gene data show CDR1 as MDHEN and CDR2 as SYDVKM. Trimming removed 5 bases from V and 12 bases from J, with 11 bases in between. The CDR3 covers 12 residues. This chain's CDR3 is CASSLGSVPLHF. The DNA of the CDR3 is TGTGCCAGCAGTCTCGGGTCTGTACCCCTCCACTTT.

This chain links TRBV5-1 with TRBJ2-1, with D maybe TRBD1 (5 bases). Trimming left V 4 bases short and J 6 bases short, with 11 bases between. Germline assignment: CDR1 SGHRS and CDR2 YFSETQ. This CDR3 is built from 13 residues. The CDR3 reads CASSGHGSNEQFF. CDR3 nucleotide sequence: TGCGCCAGCAGCGGACATGGTAGCAATGAGCAGTTCTTC.

The gene calls are TRBV19 and TRBJ1-1, with a weak D call TRBD1 (5 bases). V shed 7 bases and J shed 4 bases, with 19 bases lying between them. This CDR3 has 15 residues. Germline CDR1 reads LNHDA; CDR2 reads SQIVND (reference sequence). CDR3: CASKPFRDLPTEAFF. As DNA, the CDR3 is TGTGCCAGTAAACCTTTCAGGGATTTACCCACTGAAGCTTTCTTT.

The rearrangement links TRBV27 to TRBJ2-7; 10 nucleotides align to TRBD1. V lost 3 bases, J lost 2 bases, and 1 base stayed unmatched. The CDR3 is 14 residues long. Germline loops: CDR1 MNHEY, CDR2 SMNVEV (reference sequence). The CDR3 coding sequence is TGTGCCAGCAGTTTTGGGACAGGGGCCTACGAGCAGTACTTC. Protein: CASSFGTGAYEQYF.

The genes are TRBV5-1 and TRBJ2-3, with 8 positions matching TRBD2. With V trimmed by 1 base and J by 5 bases, 6 bases remained unmatched. Germline V CDR1 and CDR2: SGHRS, YFSETQ. This CDR3 region has 15 residues. CDR3 in DNA: TGCGCCAGCAGCTTGACAGCGGGGGAACTAGATACGCAGTATTTT. Residues: CASSLTAGELDTQYF.

In its sample, this clone was seen once. The chain employs TRBV2 and TRBJ1-5; tentative D call: TRBD1 (5 bases). CDR1 is SNHLY and CDR2 is FYNNEI in the germline V gene. This CDR3 contains 15 residues. Trimming took 7 bases from V and 2 from J, leaving 15 bases between them. For the CDR3, the DNA is TGTGCCAGCAAACGAGGACATGAGGGCAATCAGCCCCAGCATTTT. It is translated as CASKRGHEGNQPQHF.

This clone was observed a few times. V usage is TRBV7-9 and J usage is TRBJ1-4; the D gene is possibly TRBD1 (5 bases). Trimming took off 5 bases at V and 4 bases at J, with 11 bases between the two ends. Germline CDR1 SEHNR, CDR2 FQNEAQ (reference sequence). CDR3 length: 14 amino acids. The CDR3 spells CASSPGRINEKLFF. CDR3 nucleotide sequence: TGTGCCAGCAGCCCGGGACGGATTAATGAAAAACTGTTTTTT.

The V gene is TRBV9, the J gene TRBJ2-6, with 10 bases identical to TRBD2. The CDR3 spans 18 residues. With V trimmed by 2 bases and J by 1 base, 6 bases remained unmatched. Germline V gene data show CDR1 as SGDLS and CDR2 as YYNGEE. This CDR3 is CASSVSLAGVSGANVLTF. CDR3 nucleotides: TGTGCCAGCAGCGTCTCTCTAGCGGGAGTGTCTGGGGCCAACGTCCTGACTTTC. Filled out from reference TRBV9 and TRBJ2-6, the complete variable domain reads DSGVTQTPKHLITATGQRVTLRCSPRSGDLSVYWYQQSLDQGLQFLIQYYNGEERAKGNILERFSAQQFPDLHSELNLSSLELGDSALYFCASSVSLAGVSGANVLTFGAGSRLTVL.

The chain employs TRBV30 and TRBJ2-1; D assignment may be TRBD1 or TRBD2 (5 bases each). The CDR3 contains 14 residues. V was trimmed by 0 bases and J by 6 bases, leaving 12 bases between them. Germline CDR1 and CDR2: GTSNPN and SVGIG (reference sequence). In DNA form, the CDR3 reads TGTGCCTGGAGTGTAGGGGACCTGGTCAATGAGCAGTTCTTC. Encoded protein: CAWSVGDLVNEQFF.

The chain is built from TRBV18 and TRBJ1-1, with a possible D match to TRBD1 (6 bases). Germline V gives CDR1 KGHSH, CDR2 LQKENI. The CDR3 covers 15 residues. V lost 5 bases, J lost 3 bases, and 16 bases lay in between. CDR3 sequence: CASSTYGTRDTEAFF. Written as DNA, the CDR3 is TGTGCCAGCTCAACATATGGGACACGGGACACTGAAGCTTTCTTT. The full variable domain, with the rest looked up from reference TRBV18 and TRBJ1-1, is NAGVMQNPRHLVRRRGQEARLRCSPMKGHSHVYWYRQLPEEGLKFMVYLQKENIIDESGMPKERFSAEFPKEGPSILRIQQVVRGDSAAYFCASSTYGTRDTEAFFGQGTRLTVV.

The J gene is TRBJ1-2, the V gene TRBV5-6; 7 nucleotides align to TRBD1. The V and J ends lost 7 bases and 6 bases, in that order; junction bases with no gene match: 6. Germline V gives CDR1 SGHDT, CDR2 YYEEEE. The CDR3 extends over 12 amino acids. CDR3 DNA sequence: TGTGCCAGCGGGGCAGGGGGGGATGGCTACACCTTC. It translates to CASGAGGDGYTF.

The chain has TRBV6-1 and TRBJ2-7; 7 nucleotides align to TRBD1. The V gene end was trimmed by 2 bases and the J gene end by 0 bases; junction bases not matched to a gene: 7. The V gene's germline CDR1 is MNHNS and CDR2 SASEGT. The CDR3 spans 16 residues. The CDR3, as DNA: TGTGCCAGCAGTGAATGGGGACAGCCCAGCTCCTACGAGCAGTACTTC. The encoded protein is CASSEWGQPSSYEQYF.

The chain joins TRBV25-1 to TRBJ2-3; maybe TRBD1 (6 bases). Between the trimmed V and J ends, which lost 8 bases and 6 bases, there was a span of 18 bases. The CDR3 spans 14 residues. The germline V gene encodes CDR1 MGHDK and CDR2 SYGVNS. The CDR3 spells CASATDRSGDTQYF. The CDR3 DNA follows: TGTGCCAGCGCAACGGACAGATCTGGGGATACGCAGTATTTT.

This clone was detected only a few times. This chain connects TRBV10-3 to TRBJ1-5; D uncertain. The CDR3 consists of 12 residues. Germline V gives CDR1 ENHRY, CDR2 SYGVKD. Trimming removed 0 bases from V and 7 bases from J, with 4 bases in between. The DNA of the CDR3 is TGTGCCATCAGTGAGTCGAACCAGCCCCAGCATTTT. It specifies CAISESNQPQHF.

The sample holds a few counts of this clone. The chain is built from TRBV2 and TRBJ1-2, with no clear D. The CDR3 has 11 residues. In germline, CDR1 is SNHLY, CDR2 FYNNEI. The V end was cut by 11 bases, the J end by 5 bases, with 12 bases between. The DNA of the CDR3 is TGTGCCGTCGGCACAAGTTATGGCTACACCTTC. It codes for CAVGTSYGYTF.

There are a few counts of this clone. The rearrangement links TRBV19 to TRBJ2-7, with D possibly called TRBD1 or TRBD2 (5 bases each). CDR1 LNHDA and CDR2 SQIVND come from the germline V gene (reference sequence). V lost 4 bases to trimming and J lost 3 bases, with 16 bases between them. This CDR3 is built from 15 residues. CDR3 DNA: TGTGCCAGTAGTAACCTCCCGGGACCCAACTACGAGCAGTACTTC. It specifies CASSNLPGPNYEQYF.

This rearrangement joins TRBV7-6 to TRBJ2-1, with 8 bases aligning to TRBD1. The CDR3 sequence is 15 residues long. Germline V gene data show CDR1 as SGHVS and CDR2 as FNYEAQ. V gave up 2 bases and J gave up 8 bases; unmatched junction bases: 8. The CDR3 nucleotides read TGTGCCAGCAGCTTATCGGGAGACAGGGGCGATGAGCAGTTCTTC. Its translation is CASSLSGDRGDEQFF.

The chain employs TRBV11-2 and TRBJ2-1, with 11 nucleotides matching TRBD2. Per germline, CDR1 SGHAT and CDR2 FQNNGV. The CDR3 has 15 residues. Unmatched junction bases numbered 4, after V lost 1 base and J lost 8 bases. CDR3 sequence: CASSLGVAGGYEQFF. As DNA, the CDR3 is TGTGCCAGCAGCTTAGGGGTAGCGGGAGGGTATGAGCAGTTCTTC.

This chain joins TRBV9 and TRBJ1-1; TRBD1 might be the D (5 bases). The V gene lost 0 bases and the J gene lost 0 bases, with 12 bases spanning the gap. The CDR3 is 16 residues long. CDR1 is SGDLS, CDR2 YYNGEE, per germline. CDR3 loop: CASSVEGTNMNTEAFF. CDR3 bases: TGTGCCAGCAGCGTAGAGGGGACCAACATGAACACTGAAGCTTTCTTT.

This chain connects TRBV6-8 to TRBJ2-7; D ambiguous. Deletions cut 7 bases from V and 3 bases from J, with 19 bases between. The CDR3 is made up of 15 amino acids. Germline V gene lookup returns CDR1 MNHGY and CDR2 SAAAGT. The CDR3 sequence is CASTESSAGDYEQYF. For the CDR3, the DNA is TGTGCCAGCACCGAATCATCTGCAGGTGACTACGAGCAGTACTTC.

The chain links TRBV30 to TRBJ2-2, with 16 bases matching TRBD2. The V gene's germline CDR1 is GTSNPN and CDR2 SVGIG (reference sequence). The CDR3 runs to 18 residues. V lost 6 bases and J lost 8; bases outside the gene matches: 15. The CDR3 bases are TGTGCCTGCACCGCCGCCGGGACTAGCGGGAGGGCCGGAGGGGAGCTGTTTTTT. As protein: CACTAAGTSGRAGGELFF.

The rearrangement links TRBV19 to TRBJ2-1, with 7 bases aligning to TRBD2. This CDR3 has 16 residues. The trim removed 4 bases at V and 3 bases at J, leaving 9 bases unmatched. CDR1 is LNHDA, CDR2 SQIVND, per germline (reference sequence). The CDR3 nucleotides are TGTGCCAGTAGTACAAAGCGGGAAATCTTCTACAATGAGCAGTTCTTC. This codes for CASSTKREIFYNEQFF. Full variable domain (missing parts from reference TRBV19 and TRBJ2-1): DGGITQSPKYLFRKEGQNVTLSCEQNLNHDAMYWYRQDPGQGLRLIYYSQIVNDFQKGDIAEGYSVSREKKESFPLTVTSAQKNPTAFYLCASSTKREIFYNEQFFGPGTRLTVL.

The J gene is TRBJ2-1, the V gene TRBV4-2, with D hard to call. Germline CDR1 LGHNA, CDR2 YNFKEQ. Trimming took 0 bases from V and 8 from J, leaving 17 bases between them. CDR3 length: 16 residues. CDR3 bases: TGTGCCAGCAGCCAAGAACCTTTTCAGACTTTTGATGAGCAGTTCTTC. Translating gives CASSQEPFQTFDEQFF.